These 18 T cell receptor beta chains originate from one sample sequenced in a study of T cell responses to AZD1222 COVID-19 vaccine. Method: immunoSEQ multiplex PCR; TCRdb's copy keeps in-frame clones and lacks some. The repertoire consists of more than 110,000 clones, with about 90% occurring once and the leading ten covering approximately 3.5%. Sequenced here: peripheral blood, sampled 28 days after the second AZD1222 dose. These receptors originate from an adult who received the AZD1222 COVID-19 vaccine.

This chain uses TRBV7-8 with TRBJ1-2, with a weak D call TRBD1 (5 bases). The CDR3 is 14 amino acids. The germline CDR1 and CDR2 sequences are SGHVS and FQNEAQ. V lost 2 bases and J 8 bases, leaving 15 bases between the germline ends. The CDR3 reads CASSLIGGVVGYTF. CDR3 DNA sequence: TGTGCCAGCAGCTTAATTGGGGGAGTTGTCGGCTACACCTTC. Using reference TRBV7-8 and TRBJ1-2 for the parts outside the CDR3, the full variable domain is GAGVSQSPRYKVAKRGQDVALRCDPISGHVSLFWYQQALGQGPEFLTYFQNEAQLDKSGLPSDRFFAERPEGSVSTLKIQRTQQEDSAVYLCASSLIGGVVGYTFGSGTRLTVV.

This chain uses TRBV28 with TRBJ1-1, with D possibly being TRBD1 (5 bases). Germline CDR1 MDHEN, CDR2 SYDVKM. The ends were cut back, 4 bases at V and 6 bases at J, with 21 bases in the middle. This CDR3 has 16 residues. The CDR3, as DNA: TGTGCCAGCAGTTCCCTTACACATCGGGGGATCCCTGAAGCTTTCTTT. Amino acid sequence: CASSSLTHRGIPEAFF.

The V call is TRBV12-3 or TRBV12-4, the J call TRBJ2-7; no clear D. The V gene lost 5 bases and the J gene lost 0 bases, with 5 bases spanning the gap. The CDR3 is 12 amino acids. CDR3 amino acids: CASSPDSYEQYF. CDR3 DNA: TGTGCCAGCAGTCCGGACTCCTACGAGCAGTACTTC.

The V call is TRBV24-1, the J call TRBJ2-7; D is uncertain. The CDR3 sequence is 12 residues long. V lost 3 bases and J lost 2, with 4 bases in between. CDR1 and CDR2 from the germline V gene are KGHDR and SFDVKD. Here the CDR3 DNA reads TGTGCCACCAGTGATGGCCCCTACGAGCAGTACTTC. Its protein product is CATSDGPYEQYF.

This clone came up a few times. The chain recombines TRBV19 with TRBJ1-4; 9 nucleotides align to TRBD1. CDR1 and CDR2 from the germline V gene are LNHDA and SQIVND (reference sequence). The CDR3 sequence is 16 residues long. The V gene end was trimmed by 5 bases and the J gene end by 10 bases; junction bases not matched to a gene: 14. The CDR3 DNA reads TGTGCCAGTAGTCTCCGGACAGGGGACGGCCAGGGAAAACTGTTTTTT. Protein: CASSLRTGDGQGKLFF.

The rearrangement uses TRBV21-1 and TRBJ2-7; the DNA was not used to check the table's D call, TRBD2. TRBV21-1 is a pseudogene. CDR3 size: 14 residues. CDR3 in amino acids: CASLGTSYKGEQYF. The CDR3 nucleotides read TGTGCCAGCCTTGGGACTTCTTACAAGGGGGAGCAGTACTTC.

This rearrangement joins TRBV29-1 to TRBJ2-7; 11 bases match TRBD1. V lost 4 bases to trimming and J lost 7 bases; unmatched junction nucleotides: 9. Germline V lookup: CDR1 SQVTM, CDR2 ANQGSEA. The CDR3 loop spans 14 amino acids. The CDR3 loop reads CSVVPGQGAYEQYF. The CDR3 bases are TGCAGCGTTGTCCCTGGACAGGGGGCTTATGAGCAGTACTTC.

This chain joins TRBV2 and TRBJ1-3; 7 bases are a match to TRBD1. CDR1 and CDR2 from the germline V gene are SNHLY and FYNNEI. J gave up 7 bases and V 8 bases, and 5 bases lay outside the gene matches. CDR3 length: 12 residues. DNA of the CDR3: TGTGCCAGCGGGTTAGGGGGCAACACCATATATTTT. Translated, it gives CASGLGGNTIYF.

The genes are TRBV6-5 and TRBJ2-5; D remains unclear. CDR1 and CDR2 from the germline V gene are MNHEY and SVGAGI. V was trimmed by 2 bases and J by 5 bases, leaving 3 bases between them. This CDR3 spans 11 amino acids. CDR3 sequence (DNA): TGTGCCAGCAGTTACGGGGAGACCCAGTACTTC. Encoded protein: CASSYGETQYF.

To note about this clone: The same CDR3 also results from other DNA sequences found in this sample. The chain links TRBV3-1 (or the pseudogene TRBV3-2) to TRBJ1-5; D unresolved. Germline V gene lookup returns CDR1 LGHDT and CDR2 YNNKEL (reference sequence). The V end was cut by 0 bases, the J end by 4 bases, with 4 bases between. There are 13 residues in the CDR3. For the CDR3, the DNA is TGTGCCAGCAGCCAAGATCTTAATCAGCCCCAGCATTTT. It codes for CASSQDLNQPQHF.

The rearrangement uses TRBV5-1 and TRBJ2-7, with D tentatively TRBD1 (6 bases). V lost 0 bases and J lost 2, with 12 bases in between. Germline V lookup: CDR1 SGHRS, CDR2 YFSETQ. This CDR3 spans 15 amino acids. CDR3 nucleotides: TGCGCCAGCAGCTTGGTGATCGGACAGCCCTACGAGCAGTACTTC. Encoded protein: CASSLVIGQPYEQYF.

The V gene is TRBV11-2, the J gene TRBJ1-1, with no clear D. CDR3 size: 13 residues. V shed 0 bases and J shed 7 bases, with 9 bases lying between them. Per the germline V gene, CDR1 is SGHAT and CDR2 is FQNNGV. The DNA for the CDR3 is TGTGCCAGCAGCTTAGATGGACCCCGTGAAGCTTTCTTT. This translates into CASSLDGPREAFF.

The chain carries TRBV30 and TRBJ1-1; TRBD1 agrees at 8 bases. The germline gives CDR1 GTSNPN, CDR2 SVGIG (reference sequence). The CDR3 is 13 amino acids. Trimming took 4 bases from V and 1 from J; bases not matched to a gene: 2. The CDR3 sequence: CAWIGTGNTEAFF. CDR3 DNA: TGTGCCTGGATCGGGACAGGGAACACTGAAGCTTTCTTT.

The chain joins TRBV5-1 to TRBJ2-1, with unresolved D. There are 12 residues in the CDR3. In germline, CDR1 is SGHRS, CDR2 YFSETQ. The V gene lost 3 bases and the J gene lost 9 bases, with 10 bases spanning the gap. As DNA, the CDR3 is TGCGCCAGCAGCTCGACATTGGGTGAGCAGTTCTTC. Its protein is CASSSTLGEQFF.

The chain recombines TRBV6-2 or TRBV6-3 with TRBJ2-1, with no clear D. V lost 2 bases and J lost 8, with 10 bases in between. The CDR3 runs 13 residues. Germline CDR1 is MNHEY and CDR2 is SVGEGT. The CDR3 coding sequence is TGTGCCAGCAGTTACCCCCCGGTCTATGAGCAGTTCTTC. Protein product: CASSYPPVYEQFF.

This clone was observed once. The chain joins TRBV19 to TRBJ2-7; TRBD1 matches at 10 bases. The CDR3 has 15 amino acids. CDR1 and CDR2 from the germline V gene are LNHDA and SQIVND (reference sequence). The V gene end was trimmed by 5 bases and the J gene end by 1 base; junction bases not matched to a gene: 5. CDR3 nucleotides: TGTGCCAGTAGTCCCGGGACAGGGGCATCCTACGAGCAGTACTTC. This encodes CASSPGTGASYEQYF.

This clone was observed a few times. This chain links TRBV19 with TRBJ1-5; D is unresolved. Trimming stripped 8 bases from V and 2 bases from J, with 13 bases between. Germline V gives CDR1 LNHDA, CDR2 SQIVND (reference sequence). This CDR3 is built from 14 residues. The CDR3 DNA follows: TGTGCCAGTTCCAACTCCCGGGGCAATCAGCCCCAGCATTTT. It is translated as CASSNSRGNQPQHF.

This sequence joins TRBV18 and TRBJ2-3, with D uncertain. Trimming cost V 4 bases and J 3 bases, with 2 bases left between them. Germline-derived CDR1 and CDR2 are KGHSH and LQKENI. This CDR3 has 11 residues. CDR3 region: CASSQTDTQYF. The CDR3 nucleotides read TGTGCCAGCTCACAGACAGATACGCAGTATTTT.